This is a list of T cell receptor beta chains from one sample in a study of blood T cell repertoires in COVID-19. Clones were read by immunoSEQ multiplex PCR, and TCRdb kept only the in-frame ones, dropping some. This table has some 250,000 clones, approximately 83% appearing once. What was sequenced was peripheral blood. The receptors originated from a woman younger than 45 who had recovered from COVID-19. CDR3s include the opening cysteine and the closing phenylalanine or tryptophan. The D gene is left open where the match is weak. The size entry is marked missing in some rows and otherwise reads once, few, many or a size class.

>TRBV27|TRBJ1-6|14|NA|once
CASSLQGYNSPLHF
TGTGCCAGCAGCCTACAGGGATATAATTCACCCCTCCACTTT
>TRBV2|TRBJ2-7|16|TRBD1|once
CASRTGQVDLTYEQYF
TGTGCCAGCAGAACAGGACAGGTCGATTTAACCTACGAGCAGTACTTC
>TRBV3-1/TRBV3-2|TRBJ2-5|11|NA|NA
CASSHGETQYF
TGTGCCAGCAGTCACGGGGAGACCCAGTACTTC
>TRBV9|TRBJ2-1|16|TRBD1|NA
CASSVGQGSSYNEQFF
TGTGCCAGCAGCGTTGGACAGGGTAGCTCCTACAATGAGCAGTTCTTC
>TRBV14|TRBJ1-3|17|NA|NA
CASSQSGRGAYGNTIYF
TGTGCCAGCAGCCAAAGCGGTCGGGGGGCTTATGGAAACACCATATATTTT
>TRBV7-9|TRBJ2-2|14|NA|NA
CASSIREDTGELFF
TGTGCCAGCAGCATCAGAGAGGACACCGGGGAGCTGTTTTTT
>TRBV2|TRBJ2-1|17|TRBD1|NA
CASSPGLPVGQVYEQFF
TGTGCCAGCAGTCCTGGGCTCCCGGTCGGACAGGTCTATGAGCAGTTCTTC
>TRBV25-1|TRBJ1-2|12|NA|NA
CASSFGSYGYTF
TGTGCCAGCAGTTTTGGCTCCTATGGCTACACCTTC
>TRBV29-1|TRBJ2-1|12|NA|NA
CSVGVQGHEQFF
TGCAGCGTTGGCGTGCAGGGGCATGAGCAGTTCTTC
>TRBV4-3|TRBJ2-2|13|NA|NA
CASSQVGGGELFF
TGCGCCAGCAGCCAGGTGGGGGGCGGGGAGCTGTTTTTT
>TRBV9|TRBJ2-5|14|NA|NA
CASSVGTDQETQYF
TGTGCCAGCAGCGTAGGGACAGACCAAGAGACCCAGTACTTC
>TRBV4-1|TRBJ2-1|13|NA|few
CASSTRGVNEQFF
TGCGCCAGCAGCACCAGGGGGGTTAATGAGCAGTTCTTC
>TRBV18|TRBJ1-5|15|NA|NA
CASSPPGRGGQPQHF
TGTGCCAGCTCACCACCGGGGAGGGGCGGCCAGCCCCAGCATTTT
>TRBV7-9|TRBJ2-1|18|TRBD1|NA
CASSQRQGPLAYYNEQFF
TGTGCCAGCAGCCAACGACAGGGGCCTTTAGCCTACTACAATGAGCAGTTCTTC
>TRBV6-5|TRBJ2-7|11|TRBD1|NA
CASTGGGEQYF
TGTGCCAGCACAGGGGGCGGCGAGCAGTACTTC
>TRBV2|TRBJ1-6|14|TRBD1|NA
CASNRDRATLTLHF
TGTGCCAGCAACCGGGACAGGGCTACCCTAACCCTCCACTTT
>TRBV9|TRBJ2-7|11|NA|NA
CASGGGYEQYF
TGTGCCAGCGGGGGCGGCTACGAGCAGTACTTC
>TRBV5-4|TRBJ2-7|16|TRBD1|once
CASRIQGKNVGAEQYF
TGTGCCAGCAGAATACAGGGGAAGAACGTTGGGGCCGAGCAGTACTTC
>TRBV11-2|TRBJ2-3|18|TRBD2|NA
CASSLGGRAEDSGDTQYF
TGTGCCAGCAGCTTAGGCGGGAGGGCGGAAGACTCGGGAGATACGCAGTATTTT
>TRBV6-5|TRBJ1-2|15|TRBD1|NA
CASSYSAGGNYGYTF
TGTGCCAGCAGTTACTCGGCAGGGGGAAACTATGGCTACACCTTC
>TRBV13|TRBJ2-2|16|NA|once
CASSLETGLITGELFF
TGTGCCAGCAGCTTAGAAACGGGACTGATAACCGGGGAGCTGTTTTTT
>TRBV1|TRBJ2-1|19|NA|NA
CTSSTSQSTSGGSYNEQFF
TGCACCAGCTCCACCTCTCAATCAACTAGCGGGGGCTCCTACAATGAGCAGTTCTTC
>TRBV4-1|TRBJ1-4|15|NA|NA
CASSQQGQSNEKLFF
TGCGCCAGCAGCCAACAGGGGCAGTCCAATGAAAAACTGTTTTTT
>TRBV7-8|TRBJ2-1|19|TRBD2|NA
CASSLLIGLGRLSYNEQFF
TGTGCCAGCAGCTTACTAATTGGACTAGGTCGACTCTCCTACAATGAGCAGTTCTTC
>TRBV20-1|TRBJ1-1|14|NA|NA
CSASVRVPNTEAFF
TGCAGTGCTAGTGTGAGGGTTCCGAACACTGAAGCTTTCTTT
>TRBV5-1|TRBJ2-7|16|TRBD2|NA
CASSPEASGGLYEQYF
TGCGCCAGCAGTCCGGAGGCTAGCGGGGGGTTGTACGAGCAGTACTTC
>TRBV6-2/TRBV6-3|TRBJ1-5|12|NA|once
CASSSGNQPQHF
TGTGCCAGCAGTTCCGGCAATCAGCCCCAGCATTTT
>TRBV13|TRBJ2-2|13|NA|NA
CASSFPFTGELFF
TGTGCCAGCAGCTTTCCATTCACCGGGGAGCTGTTTTTT
>TRBV5-6|TRBJ2-2|13|NA|NA
CASSDRLGGELFF
TGTGCCAGCAGCGATCGACTTGGCGGGGAGCTGTTTTTT
>TRBV2|TRBJ1-1|12|NA|NA
CASRGSLTEAFF
TGTGCCAGCCGAGGGAGTCTCACTGAAGCTTTCTTT
>TRBV30|TRBJ1-4|13|TRBD1|NA
CAWRQGVLEKLFF
TGTGCCTGGAGGCAGGGGGTTTTGGAAAAACTGTTTTTT
>TRBV6-5|TRBJ2-2|15|NA|NA
CASSHEGTGTGELFF
TGTGCCAGCAGTCATGAGGGAACCGGCACCGGGGAGCTGTTTTTT
>TRBV27|TRBJ1-2|13|NA|NA
CASSFSGISGYTF
TGTGCCAGCAGTTTTTCAGGGATTTCGGGTTACACCTTC
>TRBV5-1|TRBJ2-6|19|TRBD2|few
CASSVRVAGGLSGANVLTF
TGCGCCAGCAGCGTCCGTGTAGCGGGGGGCCTCTCTGGGGCCAACGTCCTGACTTTC
>TRBV9|TRBJ2-2|16|NA|NA
CASSSPPGENTGELFF
TGTGCCAGCAGCTCCCCACCGGGTGAGAACACCGGGGAGCTGTTTTTT
>TRBV20-1|TRBJ2-1|11|TRBD1|NA
CSARQGLMGFF
TGCAGTGCTCGACAGGGGTTGATGGGGTTCTTC
>TRBV5-1|TRBJ2-1|15|NA|NA
CASSLGSRGDNEQFF
TGCGCCAGCAGCTTGGGATCCCGCGGGGACAATGAGCAGTTCTTC
>TRBV7-3|TRBJ2-5|18|TRBD1|NA
CASSPTPGTGVFGETQYF
TGTGCCAGCAGCCCAACCCCCGGGACAGGGGTTTTCGGAGAGACCCAGTACTTC
>TRBV7-9|TRBJ1-3|15|NA|NA
CASGPPRLSGNTIYF
TGTGCCAGCGGGCCCCCACGGCTCTCTGGAAACACCATATATTTT
>TRBV19|TRBJ1-1|15|NA|NA
CASTNGGHANTEAFF
TGTGCCAGTACAAATGGCGGACACGCGAACACTGAAGCTTTCTTT
>TRBV3-1/TRBV3-2|TRBJ1-6|17|NA|NA
CASSQEEDSSYNSPLHF
TGTGCCAGCAGCCAAGAAGAGGATAGCTCCTATAATTCACCCCTCCACTTT
>TRBV3-1/TRBV3-2|TRBJ1-6|18|TRBD1|NA
CASSQAGSGTDHNSPLHF
TGTGCCAGCAGCCAAGCTGGGTCCGGGACAGACCATAATTCACCCCTCCACTTT
>TRBV19|TRBJ2-7|14|NA|NA
CASSIVPRAAEQYF
TGTGCCAGTAGTATTGTGCCCAGGGCGGCCGAGCAGTACTTC
>TRBV27|TRBJ2-2|16|NA|once
CASSPTPGAGFGELFF
TGTGCCAGCAGTCCCACACCGGGAGCAGGTTTTGGGGAGCTGTTTTTT
>TRBV19|TRBJ1-4|13|TRBD1|few
CASRDRGNEKLFF
TGTGCCAGCCGGGACAGGGGGAACGAAAAACTGTTTTTT
>TRBV2|TRBJ1-5|15|NA|NA
CASSEWEGGNQPQHF
TGTGCCAGCAGTGAGTGGGAGGGAGGCAATCAGCCCCAGCATTTT
>TRBV2|TRBJ2-3|15|NA|NA
CASSEGGGGSDTQYF
TGTGCCAGCAGTGAAGGGGGGGGCGGCTCAGATACGCAGTATTTT
>TRBV4-1|TRBJ2-1|15|NA|NA
CASSPDLTGYNEQFF
TGCGCCAGCAGCCCGGACCTAACAGGATACAATGAGCAGTTCTTC
>TRBV7-6|TRBJ2-1|17|TRBD2|NA
CASSLGGLAGGINEQFF
TGTGCCAGCAGCCTTGGTGGACTAGCGGGGGGGATCAATGAGCAGTTCTTC